The clone carrying this T cell receptor (beta chain) appeared many times. This entry is derived from a study of T cells in Graves' hyperthyroidism and ophthalmopathy. Germline V gene lookup returns CDR1 MNHEY and CDR2 SMNVEV (reference sequence). V was clipped by 4 bases and J by 5 bases, with 9 bases between them. The length of the CDR3 is 14 residues. The CDR3 regions of TCR beta were amplified from RNA transcripts. An initial round of RT-PCR targeting the TCR CDR3 relied on the HTBI primer set. TCRdb ran MiXCR on the multiplex PCR reads and lists one entry per CDR3 protein. Of roughly 250,000 distinct CDR3 sequences listed, about 20% are singletons.

This TCR was recovered from a man younger than 40 with Graves' ophthalmopathy. Input material: blood. The rearrangement joins TRBV27 to TRBJ1-6; possibly TRBD1 for D (6 bases). CDR3 in DNA: TGTGCCAGCAGTTACAGGGACGATAATTCACCCCTCCACTTT. Encoded protein: CASSYRDDNSPLHF.